This T cell receptor (beta chain) was identified in a study of post-analysis software for immune sequencing data. Sequencing libraries made from TCR beta cDNA carried unique molecular identifiers. TCRdb used MiXCR to reprocess the PCR reads, holding one entry per CDR3 protein. The sample records roughly 670,000 distinct CDR3 sequences, approximately 59% being singletons. This clonotype was observed a handful of times. This TCR was sampled from a girl aged 2-15 years with multiple sclerosis. The sequenced sample consisted of blood.

CDR3 sequence: CASRNVLAGGVHEQYF. CDR3 coding DNA: TGTGCCAGCAGAAACGTCCTAGCGGGAGGTGTCCACGAGCAGTACTTC. The rearrangement uses TRBV6-2 or TRBV6-3 and TRBJ2-7; 11 bases match TRBD2. Losses at the gene ends were 6 bases for V and 5 bases for J; bases not matched to a gene: 12. This CDR3 has 16 amino acids. Germline CDR1 MNHEY, CDR2 SVGEGT.